This T cell receptor (beta chain) was sequenced for a study of T cells in localized non-small cell lung cancer. Study results and limitations: In adjacent lung appeared a median about 57 of the top 100 tumor clones. Blood T cell density predicted longer survival; adjacent-lung clonality, shorter. Clonality peaked in uninvolved adjacent lung rather than tumor.

This CDR3 has 17 residues. Within the sample, this clone is medium-sized. Its specificity is not known. Clones were read by immunoSEQ multiplex PCR, and TCRdb kept only the in-frame ones, dropping some. Of approximately 43,000 clones in the sample, about 88% were seen once. The rearrangement uses TRBV21-1 and TRBJ2-4; the D call TRBD2 from the table was never checked on the DNA. TRBV21-1 is a pseudogene segment. The source was peripheral blood, collected before any cancer treatment. The source of this sequence is a woman aged 18 to 55 with stage III lung adenocarcinoma. The CDR3 sequence is CASTLKAGEETKNIQYF. The CDR3 DNA is TGTGCCAGCACCTTAAAGGCGGGCGAAGAAACCAAAAACATTCAGTACTTC.